This T cell receptor beta chain appears in the sequencing data of a study of T cell responses to AZD1222 COVID-19 vaccine. This clone was recorded once. Trimming took 5 bases from V and 4 from J; bases not matched to a gene: 14. Germline V gene lookup returns CDR1 SGHNT and CDR2 YENEEA. The CDR3 is made up of 16 amino acids. Clones were sequenced by immunoSEQ multiplex PCR, and TCRdb holds only the in-frame ones, with some missing. The data contain around 150,000 clones, 85% to 95% of them singletons. This chain links TRBV11-3 with TRBJ2-7; 7 nucleotides agree with TRBD1. The material was peripheral blood, obtained on day 0 of AZD1222 vaccination. The source of this sequence is an adult in good health. DNA for the CDR3: TGTGCCAGCAGCCTACACCTCCGGGACAGTTCGTACGAGCAGTACTTC. Translating gives CASSLHLRDSSYEQYF. Supplemented by reference TRBV11-3 and TRBJ2-7, the full variable domain reads EAGVVQSPRYKIIEKKQPVAFWCNPISGHNTLYWYLQNLGQGPELLIRYENEEAVDDSQLPKDRFSAERLKGVDSTLKIQPAELGDSAVYLCASSLHLRDSSYEQYFGPGTRLTVT.